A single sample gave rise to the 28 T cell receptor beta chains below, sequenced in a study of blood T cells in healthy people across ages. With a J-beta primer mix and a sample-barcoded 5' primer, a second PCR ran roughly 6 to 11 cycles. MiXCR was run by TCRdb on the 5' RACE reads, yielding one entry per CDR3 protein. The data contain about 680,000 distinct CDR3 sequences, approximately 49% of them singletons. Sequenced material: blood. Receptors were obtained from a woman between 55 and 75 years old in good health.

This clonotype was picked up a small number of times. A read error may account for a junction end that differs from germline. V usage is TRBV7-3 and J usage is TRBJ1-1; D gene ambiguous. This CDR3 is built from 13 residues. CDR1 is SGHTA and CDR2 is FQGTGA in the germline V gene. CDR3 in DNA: TGTGCCAGCAGCTCCACACCCCAAACTGAGGCTTTCTTT. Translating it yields CASSSTPQTEAFF.

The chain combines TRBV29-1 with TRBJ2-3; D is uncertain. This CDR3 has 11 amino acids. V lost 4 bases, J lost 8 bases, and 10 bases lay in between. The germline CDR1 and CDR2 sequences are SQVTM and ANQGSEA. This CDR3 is CSVVSLFTQYF. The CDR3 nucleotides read TGCAGCGTTGTATCCCTATTTACGCAGTATTTT.

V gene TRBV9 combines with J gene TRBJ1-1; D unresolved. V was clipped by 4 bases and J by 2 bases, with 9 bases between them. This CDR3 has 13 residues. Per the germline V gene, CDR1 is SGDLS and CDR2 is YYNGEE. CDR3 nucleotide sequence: TGTGCCAGCAGCATTGCTCCAAACACTGAAGCTTTCTTT. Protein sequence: CASSIAPNTEAFF.

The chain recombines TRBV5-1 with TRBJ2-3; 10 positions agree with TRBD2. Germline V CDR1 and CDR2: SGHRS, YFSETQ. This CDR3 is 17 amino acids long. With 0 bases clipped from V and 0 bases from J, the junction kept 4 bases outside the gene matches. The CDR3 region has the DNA TGCGCCAGCAGCTTGGGAGGGACTAGCGATAGCACAGATACGCAGTATTTT. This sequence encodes CASSLGGTSDSTDTQYF.

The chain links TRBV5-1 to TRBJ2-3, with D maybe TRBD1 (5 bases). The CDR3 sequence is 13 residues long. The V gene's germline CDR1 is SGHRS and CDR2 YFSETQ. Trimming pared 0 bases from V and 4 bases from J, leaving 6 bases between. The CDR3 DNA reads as TGCGCCAGCAGCTTGGAAGGGGCAGATACGCAGTATTTT. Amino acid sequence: CASSLEGADTQYF.

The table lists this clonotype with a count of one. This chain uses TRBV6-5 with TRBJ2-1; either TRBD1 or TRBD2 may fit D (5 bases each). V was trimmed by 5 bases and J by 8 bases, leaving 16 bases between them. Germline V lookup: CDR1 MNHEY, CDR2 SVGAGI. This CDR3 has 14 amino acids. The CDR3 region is CASSKDTRGHEQFF. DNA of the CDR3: TGTGCCAGCAGTAAAGACACTAGGGGTCATGAGCAGTTCTTC.

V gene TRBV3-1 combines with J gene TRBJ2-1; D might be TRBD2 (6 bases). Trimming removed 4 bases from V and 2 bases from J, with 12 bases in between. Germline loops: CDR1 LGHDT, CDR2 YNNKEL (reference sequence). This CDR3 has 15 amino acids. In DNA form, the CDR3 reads TGTGCCAGCAGCCCTTCTAGCGTTGCCTACAATGAGCAGTTCTTC. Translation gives CASSPSSVAYNEQFF.

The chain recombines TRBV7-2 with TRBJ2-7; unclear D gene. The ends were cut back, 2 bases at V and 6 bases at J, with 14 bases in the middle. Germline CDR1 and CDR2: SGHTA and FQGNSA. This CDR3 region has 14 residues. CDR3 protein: CASSLIRSLGEQYF. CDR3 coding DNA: TGTGCCAGCAGCTTAATCCGTTCGTTAGGCGAGCAGTACTTC.

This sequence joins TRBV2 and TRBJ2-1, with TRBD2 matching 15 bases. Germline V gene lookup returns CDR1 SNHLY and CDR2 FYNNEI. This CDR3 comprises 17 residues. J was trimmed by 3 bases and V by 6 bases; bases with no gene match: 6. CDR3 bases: TGTGCCAGCAGCGGCGGACTAGCGGGAGGGAGCTACAATGAGCAGTTCTTC. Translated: CASSGGLAGGSYNEQFF.

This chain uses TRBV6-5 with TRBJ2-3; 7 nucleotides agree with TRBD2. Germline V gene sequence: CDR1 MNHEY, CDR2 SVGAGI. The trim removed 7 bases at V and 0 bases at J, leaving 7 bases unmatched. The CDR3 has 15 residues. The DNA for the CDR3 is TGTGCCAGCACCAAAGCGGGGATTAGCACAGATACGCAGTATTTT. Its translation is CASTKAGISTDTQYF.

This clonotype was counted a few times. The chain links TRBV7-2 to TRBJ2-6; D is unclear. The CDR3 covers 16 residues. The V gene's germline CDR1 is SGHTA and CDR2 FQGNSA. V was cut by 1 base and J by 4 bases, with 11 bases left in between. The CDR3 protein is CASSLVPLQGANVLTF. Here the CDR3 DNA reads TGTGCCAGCAGCTTAGTGCCACTCCAAGGGGCCAACGTCCTGACTTTC. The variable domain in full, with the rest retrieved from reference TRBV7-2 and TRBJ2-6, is GAGVSQSPSNKVTEKGKDVELRCDPISGHTALYWYRQSLGQGLEFLIYFQGNSAPDKSGLPSDRFSAERTGGSVSTLTIQRTQQEDSAVYLCASSLVPLQGANVLTFGAGSRLTVL.

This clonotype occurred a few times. CDR3 in DNA: TGCGCCAGCAGCCAATCGCTTCTAGCGGGAGATACGCAGTATTTT. As protein: CASSQSLLAGDTQYF. V usage is TRBV4-3 and J usage is TRBJ2-3, with 8 bases identical to TRBD2. V gave up 2 bases and J gave up 5 bases; unmatched junction bases: 6. The CDR3 loop spans 15 amino acids. Looked up from germline, CDR1 is LGHNA and CDR2 is YSLEER.

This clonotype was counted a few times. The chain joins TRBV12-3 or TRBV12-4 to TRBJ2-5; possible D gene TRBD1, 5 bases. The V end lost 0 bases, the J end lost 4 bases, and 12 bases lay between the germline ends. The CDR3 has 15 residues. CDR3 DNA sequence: TGTGCCAGCAGTTTAGCGCGTCCAGGGTCAGAGACCCAGTACTTC. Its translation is CASSLARPGSETQYF.

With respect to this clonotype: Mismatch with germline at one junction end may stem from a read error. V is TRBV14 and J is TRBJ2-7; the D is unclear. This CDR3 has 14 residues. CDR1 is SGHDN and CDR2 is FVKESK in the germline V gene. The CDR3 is CASSQEFSSYGQYF. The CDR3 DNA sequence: TGTGCCAGCAGCCAAGAGTTCAGTTCCTACGGGCAGTACTTC.

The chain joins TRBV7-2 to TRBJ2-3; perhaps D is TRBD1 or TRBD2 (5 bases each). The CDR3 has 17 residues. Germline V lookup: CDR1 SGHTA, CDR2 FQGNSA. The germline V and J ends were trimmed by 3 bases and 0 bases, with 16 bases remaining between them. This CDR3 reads CASSFAPPGRSTDTQYF. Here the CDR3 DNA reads TGTGCCAGCAGCTTTGCACCACCGGGACGGAGCACAGATACGCAGTATTTT.

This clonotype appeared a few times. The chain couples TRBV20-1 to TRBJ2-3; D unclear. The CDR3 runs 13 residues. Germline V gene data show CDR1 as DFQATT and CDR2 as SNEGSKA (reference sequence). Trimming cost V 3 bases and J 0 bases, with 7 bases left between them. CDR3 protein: CSARSESTDTQYF. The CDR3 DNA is TGCAGTGCTAGGAGCGAAAGCACAGATACGCAGTATTTT.

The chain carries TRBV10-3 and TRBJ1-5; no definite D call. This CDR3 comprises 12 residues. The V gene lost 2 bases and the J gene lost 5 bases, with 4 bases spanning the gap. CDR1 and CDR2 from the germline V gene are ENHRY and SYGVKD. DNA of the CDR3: TGTGCCATCAGTGAGGGATATCAGCCCCAGCATTTT. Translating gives CAISEGYQPQHF.

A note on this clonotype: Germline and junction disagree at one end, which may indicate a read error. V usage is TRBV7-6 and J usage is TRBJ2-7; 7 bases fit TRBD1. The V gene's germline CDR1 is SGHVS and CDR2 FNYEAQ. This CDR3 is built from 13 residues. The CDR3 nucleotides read TGTGCCAGCAGCGGGGACAGCACCTACGAGCGGTACTTC. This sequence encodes CASSGDSTYERYF.

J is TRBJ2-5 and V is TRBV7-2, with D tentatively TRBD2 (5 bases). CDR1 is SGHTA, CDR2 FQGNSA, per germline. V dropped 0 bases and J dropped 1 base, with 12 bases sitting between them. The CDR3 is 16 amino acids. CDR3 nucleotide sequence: TGTGCCAGCAGCTTAGCCCTGACGGGAATCCAAGAGACCCAGTACTTC. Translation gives CASSLALTGIQETQYF.

As DNA, the CDR3 is TGTGCCAGCAGTTCCCCGGGGGGTATGGGCTACGAGCAGTACTTC. It translates to CASSSPGGMGYEQYF. This chain links TRBV6-5 with TRBJ2-7, with 7 nucleotides matching TRBD2. The CDR3 spans 15 residues. J was trimmed by 3 bases and V by 4 bases; bases with no gene match: 9. Germline V gives CDR1 MNHEY, CDR2 SVGAGI.

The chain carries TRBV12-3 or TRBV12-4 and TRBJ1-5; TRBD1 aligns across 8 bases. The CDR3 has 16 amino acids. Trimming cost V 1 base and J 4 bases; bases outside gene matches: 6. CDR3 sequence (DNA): TGTGCCAGCAGTTTAGGAGACAGGGGAGATAATCAGCCCCAGCATTTT. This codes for CASSLGDRGDNQPQHF.

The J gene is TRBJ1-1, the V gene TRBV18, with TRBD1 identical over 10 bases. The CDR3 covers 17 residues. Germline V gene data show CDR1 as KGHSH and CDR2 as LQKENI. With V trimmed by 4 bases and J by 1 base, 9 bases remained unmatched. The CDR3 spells CASSQGTGVGRNTEAFF. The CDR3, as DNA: TGTGCCAGCTCACAGGGGACAGGGGTCGGGCGGAACACTGAAGCTTTCTTT.

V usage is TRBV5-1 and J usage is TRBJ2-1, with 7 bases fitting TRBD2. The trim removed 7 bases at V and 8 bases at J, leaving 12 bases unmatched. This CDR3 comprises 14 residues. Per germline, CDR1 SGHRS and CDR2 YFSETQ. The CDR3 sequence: CASRPQAGVYEQFF. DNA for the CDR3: TGCGCCAGCCGACCTCAGGCGGGAGTCTATGAGCAGTTCTTC. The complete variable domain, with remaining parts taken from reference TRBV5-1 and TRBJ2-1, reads KAGVTQTPRYLIKTRGQQVTLSCSPISGHRSVSWYQQTPGQGLQFLFEYFSETQRNKGNFPGRFSGRQFSNSRSEMNVSTLELGDSALYLCASRPQAGVYEQFFGPGTRLTVL.

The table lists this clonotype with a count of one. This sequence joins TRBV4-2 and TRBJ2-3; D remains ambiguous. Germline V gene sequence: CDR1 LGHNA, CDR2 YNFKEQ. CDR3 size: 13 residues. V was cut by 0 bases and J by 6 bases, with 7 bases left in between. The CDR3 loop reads CASSQDDLDTQYF. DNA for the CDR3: TGTGCCAGCAGCCAAGATGACCTGGATACGCAGTATTTT.

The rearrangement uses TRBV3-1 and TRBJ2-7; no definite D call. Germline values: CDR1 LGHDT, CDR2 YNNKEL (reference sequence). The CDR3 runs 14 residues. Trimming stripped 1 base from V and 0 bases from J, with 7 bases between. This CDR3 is CASSQGVSSYEQYF. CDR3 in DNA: TGTGCCAGCAGCCAAGGGGTCAGCTCCTACGAGCAGTACTTC.

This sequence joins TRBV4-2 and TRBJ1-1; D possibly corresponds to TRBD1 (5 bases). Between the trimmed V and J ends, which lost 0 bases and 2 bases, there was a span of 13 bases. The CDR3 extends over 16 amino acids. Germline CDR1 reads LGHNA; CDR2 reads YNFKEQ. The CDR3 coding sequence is TGTGCCAGCAGCCAAGACGGAGGCGACAGAAACACTGAAGCTTTCTTT. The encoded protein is CASSQDGGDRNTEAFF.

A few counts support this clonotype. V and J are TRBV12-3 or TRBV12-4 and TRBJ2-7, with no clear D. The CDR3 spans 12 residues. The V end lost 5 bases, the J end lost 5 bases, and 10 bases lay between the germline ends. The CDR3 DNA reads TGTGCCAGCAGTCGCTACGTCCACGAGCAGTACTTC. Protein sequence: CASSRYVHEQYF.

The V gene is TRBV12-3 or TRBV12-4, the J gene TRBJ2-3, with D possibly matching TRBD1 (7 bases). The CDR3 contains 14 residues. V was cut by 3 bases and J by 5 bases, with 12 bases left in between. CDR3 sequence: CASSFRGAGDTQYF. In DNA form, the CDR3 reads TGTGCCAGCAGTTTCAGGGGGGCCGGAGATACGCAGTATTTT.